Listed below are T cell receptor beta chains from one sample, sequenced in a study of blood T cell repertoires in COVID-19. Sequencing was performed with immunoSEQ multiplex PCR; in TCRdb, only in-frame clones are kept and a portion is missing. In the table there are 250,000 to 400,000 clones, 90% of which are singletons. Sequenced: peripheral blood. These TCRs come from a woman younger than 45 with COVID-19, enrolled during active disease. Each CDR3 is given with its conserved first and last residue. Fields, in order: clone size, V gene, J gene, D gene, CDR3 protein, CDR3 DNA. A D gene is named only where the DNA matches it firmly. Size values are once, few and many counts, or a class for expanded clones, and some rows have none.

abundance: -; v_gene: TRBV28; j_gene: TRBJ2-4; d_gene: -; CDR3aa: CASKSGTLAKNIQYF; CDR3nt: TGTGCCAGCAAGAGCGGGACACTAGCCAAAAACATTCAGTACTTC
abundance: -; v_gene: TRBV4-1; j_gene: TRBJ2-7; d_gene: TRBD1; CDR3aa: CASSPKWDRDFYEQYF; CDR3nt: TGCGCCAGCAGCCCTAAATGGGACAGAGACTTCTACGAGCAGTACTTC
abundance: -; v_gene: TRBV27; j_gene: TRBJ1-5; d_gene: -; CDR3aa: CASSFGGNQPQHF; CDR3nt: TGTGCCAGTTCCTTTGGGGGGAATCAGCCCCAGCATTTT
abundance: -; v_gene: TRBV29-1; j_gene: TRBJ2-7; d_gene: -; CDR3aa: CSVEDRPVPYEQYF; CDR3nt: TGCAGCGTTGAAGACAGGCCTGTCCCCTACGAGCAGTACTTC
abundance: -; v_gene: TRBV2; j_gene: TRBJ1-1; d_gene: -; CDR3aa: CASSEIRGGNTEAFF; CDR3nt: TGTGCCAGCAGTGAAATCAGGGGTGGGAACACTGAAGCTTTCTTT
abundance: -; v_gene: TRBV9; j_gene: TRBJ2-3; d_gene: -; CDR3aa: CASSVAGRTSTDTQYF; CDR3nt: TGTGCCAGCAGCGTAGCTGGTCGGACTAGCACAGATACGCAGTATTTT
abundance: -; v_gene: TRBV2; j_gene: TRBJ1-3; d_gene: TRBD1; CDR3aa: CASSARTGDGNTIYF; CDR3nt: TGTGCCAGCAGTGCCCGGACAGGGGACGGAAACACCATATATTTT
abundance: -; v_gene: TRBV2; j_gene: TRBJ1-1; d_gene: -; CDR3aa: CASSELQALEAFF; CDR3nt: TGTGCCAGCAGTGAACTACAGGCTTTAGAAGCTTTCTTT
abundance: -; v_gene: TRBV7-3; j_gene: TRBJ2-1; d_gene: TRBD2; CDR3aa: CASSLNLAAYNEQFF; CDR3nt: TGTGCCAGCAGCTTAAACCTAGCGGCATACAATGAGCAGTTCTTC
abundance: -; v_gene: TRBV5-4; j_gene: TRBJ2-3; d_gene: TRBD2; CDR3aa: CASSSPTSGSSDTQYF; CDR3nt: TGTGCCAGCAGCTCCCCCACTAGCGGGAGTTCAGATACGCAGTATTTT
abundance: few; v_gene: TRBV30; j_gene: TRBJ1-2; d_gene: -; CDR3aa: CAWDRTSYGYTF; CDR3nt: TGTGCCTGGGACAGAACGAGCTATGGCTACACCTTC
abundance: -; v_gene: TRBV11-2; j_gene: TRBJ2-7; d_gene: TRBD1; CDR3aa: CASSFWDRESPYEQYF; CDR3nt: TGTGCCAGCAGCTTCTGGGACAGGGAATCCCCCTACGAGCAGTACTTC
abundance: -; v_gene: TRBV19; j_gene: TRBJ2-2; d_gene: TRBD2; CDR3aa: CASSIARTSGRTLYTGELFF; CDR3nt: TGTGCCAGTAGTATCGCCCGGACTAGCGGGAGGACCCTATACACCGGGGAGCTGTTTTTT
abundance: -; v_gene: TRBV3-1/TRBV3-2; j_gene: TRBJ2-3; d_gene: -; CDR3aa: CASSQERRGTDTQYF; CDR3nt: TGTGCCAGCAGCCAAGAAAGGCGGGGAACAGATACGCAGTATTTT
abundance: once; v_gene: TRBV25-1; j_gene: TRBJ1-1; d_gene: -; CDR3aa: CASLGQQNTEAFF; CDR3nt: TGTGCCAGCCTTGGACAGCAGAACACTGAAGCTTTCTTT
abundance: -; v_gene: TRBV5-1; j_gene: TRBJ1-1; d_gene: -; CDR3aa: CASSLTGQDSTEAFF; CDR3nt: TGCGCCAGCAGCTTGACAGGCCAGGATTCGACTGAAGCTTTCTTT
abundance: -; v_gene: TRBV30; j_gene: TRBJ2-5; d_gene: -; CDR3aa: CAWGTYGETQYF; CDR3nt: TGTGCCTGGGGGACTTACGGGGAGACCCAGTACTTC
abundance: -; v_gene: TRBV15; j_gene: TRBJ2-3; d_gene: -; CDR3aa: CATSTPVGPDTQYF; CDR3nt: TGTGCCACCAGCACCCCTGTGGGGCCAGATACGCAGTATTTT
abundance: -; v_gene: TRBV10-1; j_gene: TRBJ2-7; d_gene: TRBD2; CDR3aa: CASSEWSAGGPGGQYF; CDR3nt: TGCGCCAGCAGTGAGTGGTCAGCGGGAGGGCCCGGCGGGCAGTACTTC
abundance: few; v_gene: TRBV28; j_gene: TRBJ1-2; d_gene: TRBD1; CDR3aa: CASSLFYRGHGYGYTF; CDR3nt: TGTGCCAGCAGTTTATTTTACAGGGGGCACGGCTATGGCTACACCTTC
abundance: once; v_gene: TRBV20-1; j_gene: TRBJ2-1; d_gene: -; CDR3aa: CSASGGWWPTNEQFF; CDR3nt: TGCAGTGCTAGTGGTGGTTGGTGGCCAACCAATGAGCAGTTCTTC
abundance: -; v_gene: TRBV12-3/TRBV12-4; j_gene: TRBJ2-5; d_gene: -; CDR3aa: CASSRSGEETQYF; CDR3nt: TGTGCCAGCAGTAGATCGGGAGAAGAGACCCAGTACTTC
abundance: -; v_gene: TRBV14; j_gene: TRBJ2-7; d_gene: TRBD2; CDR3aa: CASSPGLYSNEQYF; CDR3nt: TGTGCCAGCAGCCCGGGACTATATTCTAACGAGCAGTACTTC
abundance: -; v_gene: TRBV24-1; j_gene: TRBJ2-7; d_gene: -; CDR3aa: CATSDDRDIPTYEQYF; CDR3nt: TGTGCCACCAGTGATGACCGGGACATCCCCACCTACGAGCAGTACTTC
abundance: -; v_gene: TRBV30; j_gene: TRBJ1-6; d_gene: -; CDR3aa: CAWSVQGNSPLHF; CDR3nt: TGTGCCTGGAGTGTCCAGGGAAATTCACCCCTCCACTTT
abundance: -; v_gene: TRBV7-2; j_gene: TRBJ2-7; d_gene: -; CDR3aa: CASSSDTYEQYF; CDR3nt: TGTGCCAGCAGCTCAGACACCTACGAGCAGTACTTC
abundance: -; v_gene: TRBV5-1; j_gene: TRBJ2-7; d_gene: TRBD1; CDR3aa: CASSFEPGQGVGQYF; CDR3nt: TGCGCCAGCAGCTTCGAGCCGGGACAGGGAGTAGGGCAGTACTTC
abundance: -; v_gene: TRBV29-1; j_gene: TRBJ1-1; d_gene: -; CDR3aa: CSVCREANTEAFF; CDR3nt: TGCAGCGTTTGCCGGGAGGCGAACACTGAAGCTTTCTTT
abundance: -; v_gene: TRBV6-5; j_gene: TRBJ2-3; d_gene: TRBD2; CDR3aa: CASRRGLAGGNTQYF; CDR3nt: TGTGCCAGCAGGAGGGGACTAGCGGGAGGAAATACGCAGTATTTT
abundance: -; v_gene: TRBV6-5; j_gene: TRBJ2-1; d_gene: TRBD2; CDR3aa: CASRALADNEQFF; CDR3nt: TGTGCCAGCAGAGCCCTAGCGGACAATGAGCAGTTCTTC
abundance: once; v_gene: TRBV19; j_gene: TRBJ1-5; d_gene: -; CDR3aa: CASAQPGQSSNQPQHF; CDR3nt: TGTGCCAGTGCCCAACCGGGACAAAGTAGCAATCAGCCCCAGCATTTT
abundance: -; v_gene: TRBV4-2; j_gene: TRBJ2-3; d_gene: TRBD2; CDR3aa: CASSRDSSGLAGGPRTDTQYF; CDR3nt: TGTGCCAGCAGCCGAGATTCCTCGGGACTAGCGGGAGGGCCTAGAACAGATACGCAGTATTTT
abundance: -; v_gene: TRBV29-1; j_gene: TRBJ2-1; d_gene: TRBD2; CDR3aa: CSVPGTSGTSYNEQFF; CDR3nt: TGCAGCGTCCCCGGGACTAGCGGAACCTCCTACAATGAGCAGTTCTTC
abundance: -; v_gene: TRBV5-1; j_gene: TRBJ1-3; d_gene: TRBD1; CDR3aa: CASSLGTGAGNTIYF; CDR3nt: TGCGCCAGCAGCTTGGGGACAGGGGCCGGAAACACCATATATTTT
abundance: -; v_gene: TRBV6-5; j_gene: TRBJ1-2; d_gene: -; CDR3aa: CASSYSKAGNYGYTF; CDR3nt: TGTGCCAGCAGTTACTCGAAGGCAGGGAACTATGGCTACACCTTC
abundance: -; v_gene: TRBV5-6; j_gene: TRBJ1-5; d_gene: -; CDR3aa: CASSYASSRGNQPQHF; CDR3nt: TGTGCCAGCAGCTACGCCTCCTCACGGGGTAATCAGCCCCAGCATTTT
abundance: -; v_gene: TRBV2; j_gene: TRBJ1-1; d_gene: -; CDR3aa: CASSPMGANTEAFF; CDR3nt: TGTGCCAGCAGCCCAATGGGGGCTAACACTGAAGCTTTCTTT
abundance: -; v_gene: TRBV2; j_gene: TRBJ2-7; d_gene: TRBD1; CDR3aa: CASRDRGSYEQYF; CDR3nt: TGTGCCAGCAGGGACAGGGGAAGCTACGAGCAGTACTTC
abundance: once; v_gene: TRBV21-1; j_gene: TRBJ2-2; d_gene: -; CDR3aa: CASSKKVGREATGELFF; CDR3nt: TGTGCCAGCAGCAAAAAAGTAGGGCGGGAGGCCACCGGGGAGCTGTTTTTT
abundance: -; v_gene: TRBV19; j_gene: TRBJ1-1; d_gene: TRBD1; CDR3aa: CASSVQGAGNTEAFF; CDR3nt: TGTGCCAGTAGTGTACAGGGGGCTGGGAACACTGAAGCTTTCTTT
abundance: -; v_gene: TRBV27; j_gene: TRBJ2-1; d_gene: TRBD2; CDR3aa: CASSPRGGSHEQFF; CDR3nt: TGTGCCAGCAGTCCACGGGGAGGGTCCCATGAGCAGTTCTTC
abundance: -; v_gene: TRBV5-4; j_gene: TRBJ1-1; d_gene: -; CDR3aa: CASSLDTTNTEAFF; CDR3nt: TGTGCCAGCAGCTTGGACACAACGAACACTGAAGCTTTCTTT
abundance: -; v_gene: TRBV28; j_gene: TRBJ2-4; d_gene: TRBD2; CDR3aa: CASTSRSGRKNIQYF; CDR3nt: TGTGCCAGCACCTCTCGAAGCGGGAGGAAAAACATTCAGTACTTC
abundance: -; v_gene: TRBV7-9; j_gene: TRBJ1-6; d_gene: -; CDR3aa: CASSPSGGDHSPLHF; CDR3nt: TGTGCCAGCAGCCCCTCGGGGGGCGACCATTCACCCCTCCACTTT
abundance: -; v_gene: TRBV28; j_gene: TRBJ1-3; d_gene: -; CDR3aa: CASFGNGPEKFSGNTIYF; CDR3nt: TGTGCCAGCTTCGGGAACGGGCCGGAAAAGTTCTCTGGAAACACCATATATTTT